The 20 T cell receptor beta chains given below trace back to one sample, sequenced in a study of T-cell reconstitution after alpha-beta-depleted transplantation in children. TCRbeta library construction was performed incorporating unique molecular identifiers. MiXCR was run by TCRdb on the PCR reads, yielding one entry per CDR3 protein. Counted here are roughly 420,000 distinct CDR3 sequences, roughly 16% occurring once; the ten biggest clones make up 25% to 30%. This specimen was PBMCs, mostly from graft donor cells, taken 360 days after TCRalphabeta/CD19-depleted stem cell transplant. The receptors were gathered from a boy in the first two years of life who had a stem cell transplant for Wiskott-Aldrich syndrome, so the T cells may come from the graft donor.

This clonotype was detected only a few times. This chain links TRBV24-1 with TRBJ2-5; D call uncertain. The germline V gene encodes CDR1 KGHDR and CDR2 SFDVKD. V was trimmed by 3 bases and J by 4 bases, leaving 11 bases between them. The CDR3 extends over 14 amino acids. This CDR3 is CATSDLRWPETQYF. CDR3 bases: TGTGCCACCAGTGATCTCCGGTGGCCAGAGACCCAGTACTTC.

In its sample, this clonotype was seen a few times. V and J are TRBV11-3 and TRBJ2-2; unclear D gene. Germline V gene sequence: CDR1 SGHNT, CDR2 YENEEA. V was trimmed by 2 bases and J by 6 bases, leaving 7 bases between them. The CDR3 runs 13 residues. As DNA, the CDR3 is TGTGCCAGCAGCTTATACGTGTCCGGGGAGCTGTTTTTT. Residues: CASSLYVSGELFF.

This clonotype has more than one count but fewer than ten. CDR3 sequence (DNA): TGTGCCAGCAGTTTGGACAGGAGGCAGCAGCCCCAGCATTTT. Translation gives CASSLDRRQQPQHF. This rearrangement joins TRBV12-3 or TRBV12-4 to TRBJ1-5; 7 bases align to TRBD1. Trimming at V came to 3 bases and at J to 7 bases, leaving 6 bases not matched to a gene. The CDR3 extends over 14 amino acids.

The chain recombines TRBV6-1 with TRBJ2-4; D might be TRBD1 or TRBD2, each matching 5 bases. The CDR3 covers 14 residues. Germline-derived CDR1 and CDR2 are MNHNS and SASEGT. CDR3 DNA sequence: TGTGCTACCAGCACGGGGACGATGAAAAACATTCAGTACTTC. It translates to CATSTGTMKNIQYF.

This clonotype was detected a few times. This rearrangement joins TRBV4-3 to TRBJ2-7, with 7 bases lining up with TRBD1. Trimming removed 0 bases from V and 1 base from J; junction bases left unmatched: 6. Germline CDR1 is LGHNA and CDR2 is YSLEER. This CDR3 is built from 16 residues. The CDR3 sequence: CASSQDRPGGSYEQYF. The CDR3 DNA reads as TGCGCCAGCAGCCAAGATCGTCCAGGGGGTTCCTACGAGCAGTACTTC.

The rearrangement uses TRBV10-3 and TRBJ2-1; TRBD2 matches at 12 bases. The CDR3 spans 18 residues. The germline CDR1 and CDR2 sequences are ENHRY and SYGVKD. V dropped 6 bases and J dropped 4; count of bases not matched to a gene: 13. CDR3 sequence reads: CAIRASGGEILSYNEQFF. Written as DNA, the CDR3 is TGTGCCATCAGAGCTAGCGGGGGGGAGATACTGTCATACAATGAGCAGTTCTTC.

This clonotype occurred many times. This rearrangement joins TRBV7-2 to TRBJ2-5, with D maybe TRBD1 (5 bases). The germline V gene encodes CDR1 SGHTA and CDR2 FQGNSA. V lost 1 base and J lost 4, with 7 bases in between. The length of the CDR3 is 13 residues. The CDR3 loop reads CASSLGRAETQYF. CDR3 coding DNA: TGTGCCAGCAGCTTAGGCAGGGCAGAGACCCAGTACTTC.

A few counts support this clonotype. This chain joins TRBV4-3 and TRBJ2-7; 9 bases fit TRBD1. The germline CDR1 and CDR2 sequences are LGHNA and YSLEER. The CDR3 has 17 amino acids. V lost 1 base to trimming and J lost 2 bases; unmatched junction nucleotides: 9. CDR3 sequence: CASSQGGPGQGPYEQYF. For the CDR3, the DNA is TGCGCCAGCAGCCAAGGCGGGCCGGGACAGGGCCCCTACGAGCAGTACTTC.

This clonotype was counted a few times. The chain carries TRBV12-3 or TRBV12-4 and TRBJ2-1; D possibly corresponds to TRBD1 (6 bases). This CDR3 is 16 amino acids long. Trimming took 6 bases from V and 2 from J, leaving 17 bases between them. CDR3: CASRPAGAGAYNEQFF. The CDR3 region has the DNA TGTGCCAGCAGACCCGCCGGGGCAGGGGCCTACAATGAGCAGTTCTTC.

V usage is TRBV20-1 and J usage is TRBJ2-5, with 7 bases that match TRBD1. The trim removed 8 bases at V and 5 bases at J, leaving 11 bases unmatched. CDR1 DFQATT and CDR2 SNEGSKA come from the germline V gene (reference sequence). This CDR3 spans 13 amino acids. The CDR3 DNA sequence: TGCAGTTCCCAGGGGGAAAGGAGTGAGACCCAGTACTTC. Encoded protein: CSSQGERSETQYF.

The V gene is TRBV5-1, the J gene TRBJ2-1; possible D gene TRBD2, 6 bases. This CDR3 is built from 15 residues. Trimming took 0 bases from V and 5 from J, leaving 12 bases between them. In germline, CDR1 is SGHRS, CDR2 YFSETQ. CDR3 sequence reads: CASSLVAVTNNEQFF. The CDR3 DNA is TGCGCCAGCAGCTTGGTAGCGGTTACGAACAATGAGCAGTTCTTC.

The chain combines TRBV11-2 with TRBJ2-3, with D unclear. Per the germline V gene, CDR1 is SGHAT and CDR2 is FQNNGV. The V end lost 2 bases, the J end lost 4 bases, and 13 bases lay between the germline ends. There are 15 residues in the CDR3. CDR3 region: CASSLLILTADTQYF. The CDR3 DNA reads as TGTGCCAGCAGCTTATTGATCCTTACCGCAGATACGCAGTATTTT.

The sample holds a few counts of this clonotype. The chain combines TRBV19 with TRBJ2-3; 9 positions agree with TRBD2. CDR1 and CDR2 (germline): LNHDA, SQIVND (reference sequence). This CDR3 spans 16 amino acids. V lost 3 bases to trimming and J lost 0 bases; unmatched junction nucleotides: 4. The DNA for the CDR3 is TGTGCCAGTAGTATGAGAACTAGCGGGAGCACAGATACGCAGTATTTT. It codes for CASSMRTSGSTDTQYF.

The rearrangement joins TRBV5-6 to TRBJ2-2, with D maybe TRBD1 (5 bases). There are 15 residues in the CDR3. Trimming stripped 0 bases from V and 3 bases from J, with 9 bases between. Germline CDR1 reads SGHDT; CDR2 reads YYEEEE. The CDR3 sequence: CASSLARAYTGELFF. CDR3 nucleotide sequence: TGTGCCAGCAGCTTGGCCAGGGCCTACACCGGGGAGCTGTTTTTT.

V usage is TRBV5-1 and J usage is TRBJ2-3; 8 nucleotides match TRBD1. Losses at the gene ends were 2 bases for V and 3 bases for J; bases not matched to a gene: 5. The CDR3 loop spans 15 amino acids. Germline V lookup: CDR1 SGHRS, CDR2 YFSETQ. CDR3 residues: CASSFDRGDTDTQYF. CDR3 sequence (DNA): TGCGCCAGCAGCTTCGACAGGGGTGATACAGATACGCAGTATTTT.

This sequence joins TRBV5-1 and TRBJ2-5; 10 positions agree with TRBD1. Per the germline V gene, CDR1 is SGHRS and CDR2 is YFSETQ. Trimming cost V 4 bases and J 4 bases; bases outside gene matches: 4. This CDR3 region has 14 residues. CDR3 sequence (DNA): TGCGCCAGCAGCCGTCGGGACAGGGGAGAGACCCAGTACTTC. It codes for CASSRRDRGETQYF.

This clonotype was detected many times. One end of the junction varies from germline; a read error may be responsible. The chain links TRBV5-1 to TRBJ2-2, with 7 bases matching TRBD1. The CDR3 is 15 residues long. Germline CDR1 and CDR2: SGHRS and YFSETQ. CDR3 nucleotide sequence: TGTGCCAGCAGTTTGGGGACAGTGAACACCGGGGAGCTGTTTTTT. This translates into CASSLGTVNTGELFF.

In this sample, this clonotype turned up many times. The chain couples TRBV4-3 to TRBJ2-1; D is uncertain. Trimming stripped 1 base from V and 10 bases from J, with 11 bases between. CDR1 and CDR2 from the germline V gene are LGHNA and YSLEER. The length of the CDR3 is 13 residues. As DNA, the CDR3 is TGCGCCAGCAGCCAAGGGTTAGAGTTGGAGCAGTTCTTC. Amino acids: CASSQGLELEQFF.

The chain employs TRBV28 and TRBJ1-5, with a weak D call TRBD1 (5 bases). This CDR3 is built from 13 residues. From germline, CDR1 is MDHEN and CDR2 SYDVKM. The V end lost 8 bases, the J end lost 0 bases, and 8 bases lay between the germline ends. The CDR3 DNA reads TGTGCCAGCTTAACAGGTAGCAATCAGCCCCAGCATTTT. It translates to CASLTGSNQPQHF.

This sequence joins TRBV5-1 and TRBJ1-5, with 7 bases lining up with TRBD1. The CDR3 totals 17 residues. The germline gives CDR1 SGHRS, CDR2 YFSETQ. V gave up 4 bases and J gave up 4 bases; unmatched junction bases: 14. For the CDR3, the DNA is TGCGCCAGCAGCGCATCCCTGGGACAGCTCGGTAATCAGCCCCAGCATTTT. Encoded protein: CASSASLGQLGNQPQHF.